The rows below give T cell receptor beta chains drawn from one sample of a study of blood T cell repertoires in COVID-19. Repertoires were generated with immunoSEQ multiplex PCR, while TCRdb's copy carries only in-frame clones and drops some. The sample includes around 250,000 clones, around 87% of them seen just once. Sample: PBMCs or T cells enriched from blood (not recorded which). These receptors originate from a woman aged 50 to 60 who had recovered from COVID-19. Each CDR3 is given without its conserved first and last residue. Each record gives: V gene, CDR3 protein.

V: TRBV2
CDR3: ASSGGQGARGYT

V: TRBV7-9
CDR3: ASSLFAGEGFYEQF

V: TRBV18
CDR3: ASSDTGGDEQF

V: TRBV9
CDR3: ASSVGQGGYNEQF

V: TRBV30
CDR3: AWNRVRTEAF

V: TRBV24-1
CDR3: VHPEAQGSNTGELF

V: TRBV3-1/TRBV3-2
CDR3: ASSQETSGRGEQY

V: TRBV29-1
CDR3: SAGLGLYEQY

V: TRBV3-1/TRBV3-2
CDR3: ASSGGKGETQY

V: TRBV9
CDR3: ASSQQGTGNIQY

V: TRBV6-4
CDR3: ASGTGNTGELF

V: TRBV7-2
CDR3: ASSLGVRVNTGELF

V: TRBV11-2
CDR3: ASSFRSTEAF

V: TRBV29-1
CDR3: SVRDSPNEKLF

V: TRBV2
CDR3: ASSPLGFSGYT

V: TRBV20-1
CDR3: SASDWLETQY

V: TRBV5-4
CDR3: ASSLTGVGAF

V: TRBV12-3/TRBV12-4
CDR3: ASSFVSEQY

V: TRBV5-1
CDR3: ASSLLEGFDYT

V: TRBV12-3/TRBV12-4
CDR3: ASSFSENQPQH

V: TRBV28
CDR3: ASSFIRAGGLQETQY

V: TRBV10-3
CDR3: AINSGANTGELF

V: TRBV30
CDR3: AWSGPGGYQPQH

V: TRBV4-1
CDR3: ASSQGPTRGEINEKLF

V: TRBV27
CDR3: ASSFKPLNSPLH

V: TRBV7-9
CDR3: ASSLARGSTGNTIY

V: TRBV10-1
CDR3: ASSEGLAGKDTQY

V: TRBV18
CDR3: ASSPGTGRGNTIY

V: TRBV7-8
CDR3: ASSLTGSGFVNTIY

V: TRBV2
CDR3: ASIYGTGVEKLF

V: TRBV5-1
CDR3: ASSFFPGTNYEQY

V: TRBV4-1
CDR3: ASSQGRLADSKNIQY

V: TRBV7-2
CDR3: ASSLTGGEQF

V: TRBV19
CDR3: ASSVQGTSYEQY

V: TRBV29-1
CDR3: SVVSQNTEAF

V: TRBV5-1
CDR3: ASSIAEAQNTEAF